The 16 T cell receptor beta chains presented below share a single source sample, sequenced in a study of cytomegalovirus exposure and HLA in healthy donors. In the PCR, 60 Vbeta and 13 Jbeta primers were used. Clones were read by immunoSEQ multiplex PCR, and TCRdb kept only the in-frame ones, dropping some. Here the sample table reports roughly 120,000 clones. The sample taken for sequencing was PBMCs. These receptor sequences come from a man aged 40-55 years in good health and CMV-seronegative.

The chain joins TRBV13 to TRBJ2-1, with unresolved D. Between the trimmed V and J ends, which lost 5 bases and 4 bases, there was a span of 6 bases. From germline, CDR1 is PRHDT and CDR2 FYEKMQ (reference sequence). The CDR3 sequence is 12 residues long. The CDR3 protein is CASSPEYNEQFF. The CDR3 nucleotides read TGTGCCAGCAGCCCAGAATACAATGAGCAGTTCTTC.

This chain joins TRBV10-3 and TRBJ2-5; tentative D call: TRBD2 (5 bases). Per germline, CDR1 ENHRY and CDR2 SYGVKD. The CDR3 has 16 amino acids. Trimming removed 0 bases from V and 6 bases from J, with 17 bases in between. This CDR3 is CAISESRPAARQTQYF. CDR3 DNA sequence: TGTGCCATCAGTGAGTCGAGACCAGCGGCAAGACAGACCCAGTACTTC.

The V call is TRBV29-1, the J call TRBJ2-7, with 11 positions matching TRBD2. V shed 7 bases, J shed 3 bases, and the junction held 11 bases outside the gene matches. The CDR3 has 15 residues. Germline V gene data show CDR1 as SQVTM and CDR2 as ANQGSEA. The CDR3 spells CSAGWVAGGRYEQYF. DNA for the CDR3: TGCAGCGCCGGCTGGGTAGCGGGAGGGCGCTACGAGCAGTACTTC.

For the CDR3, the DNA is TGTGCCAGCAGCTTAGGGAGACAGGTCCAAGAGACCCAGTACTTC. Its protein product is CASSLGRQVQETQYF. The chain uses TRBV7-6 and TRBJ2-5; D perhaps matches TRBD1 (6 bases). CDR3 length: 15 residues. From germline, CDR1 is SGHVS and CDR2 FNYEAQ. The germline V and J ends were trimmed by 1 base and 1 base, with 10 bases remaining between them.

Written as DNA, the CDR3 is TGCGCCAGCAGCTTGGGTCGAGACACCTACGAGCAGTACTTC. Translating it yields CASSLGRDTYEQYF. The chain has TRBV5-1 and TRBJ2-7; unclear D gene. Deletions cut 0 bases from V and 2 bases from J, with 9 bases between. Germline V gene lookup returns CDR1 SGHRS and CDR2 YFSETQ. This CDR3 is built from 14 residues.

This chain uses TRBV10-3 with TRBJ1-1, with D perhaps TRBD1 (5 bases). Germline lookup yields CDR1 ENHRY and CDR2 SYGVKD. Trimming left V 7 bases short and J 7 bases short, with 19 bases between. The CDR3 spans 14 residues. The CDR3 loop is CAINPGAGMGEAFF. DNA for the CDR3: TGTGCCATCAATCCCGGGGCGGGAATGGGTGAAGCTTTCTTT.

The chain links TRBV6-5 to TRBJ2-5; D uncertain. The closer fit of TRBJ2-7 to the DNA end suggests the J call may be wrong. This CDR3 comprises 13 residues. Germline V gives CDR1 MNHEY, CDR2 SVGAGI. CDR3 sequence (DNA): TGTGCCAGCAGTTACTCAAGAGGCTACGAGCAGTACTTC. Encoded protein: CASSYSRGYEQYF.

J is TRBJ2-3 and V is TRBV6-4; 12 nucleotides match TRBD2. This CDR3 region has 16 residues. The V gene's germline CDR1 is MRHNA and CDR2 SNTAGT. The ends lost 3 bases at V and 4 bases at J; junction bases unmatched: 5. CDR3 coding DNA: TGTGCCAGCAGTGAGACTAGCGGGAGAGCGTCAGATACGCAGTATTTT. Amino acid sequence: CASSETSGRASDTQYF.

The chain carries TRBV28 and TRBJ1-1; the D gene is possibly TRBD1 (5 bases). This CDR3 is built from 17 residues. The V end lost 3 bases, the J end lost 4 bases, and 21 bases lay between the germline ends. Germline V lookup: CDR1 MDHEN, CDR2 SYDVKM. CDR3 loop: CASSFAPGGDEGTEAFF. CDR3 sequence (DNA): TGTGCCAGCAGTTTCGCTCCGGGGGGGGACGAGGGCACTGAAGCTTTCTTT.

The chain carries TRBV10-3 and TRBJ1-1, with 7 bases that match TRBD1. CDR1 is ENHRY, CDR2 SYGVKD, per germline. There are 12 residues in the CDR3. Trimming removed 6 bases from V and 6 bases from J; junction bases left unmatched: 4. The CDR3 DNA is TGTGCCATCAGACCCCAGGGGGCTGAAGCTTTCTTT. Residues: CAIRPQGAEAFF.

CDR3 amino acids: CASSLIQGADTQYF. DNA of the CDR3: TGTGCCAGCAGTTTAATCCAGGGCGCAGATACGCAGTATTTT. J is TRBJ2-3 and V is TRBV27; the D gene is possibly TRBD1 (5 bases). V was trimmed by 2 bases and J by 4 bases, leaving 10 bases between them. The V gene's germline CDR1 is MNHEY and CDR2 SMNVEV (reference sequence). The CDR3 spans 14 residues.

The chain is built from TRBV7-2 and TRBJ2-4, with a possible D match to TRBD1 (6 bases). Between the trimmed V and J ends, which lost 0 bases and 1 base, there was a span of 10 bases. The CDR3 extends over 16 amino acids. Germline CDR1 SGHTA, CDR2 FQGNSA. This chain's CDR3 is CASSLAVRGAKNIQYF. Written as DNA, the CDR3 is TGTGCCAGCAGCTTAGCAGTTAGGGGGGCCAAAAACATTCAGTACTTC.

This chain connects TRBV6-1 to TRBJ1-2; D remains ambiguous. V lost 5 bases to trimming and J lost 10 bases, with 17 bases between them. Germline V gene lookup returns CDR1 MNHNS and CDR2 SASEGT. This CDR3 is 13 amino acids long. The CDR3 spells CASSSPSTGFYTF. As DNA, the CDR3 is TGTGCCAGCAGTTCTCCGTCGACTGGGTTCTACACCTTC.

This rearrangement joins TRBV11-2 to TRBJ1-2, with no clear D. Germline values: CDR1 SGHAT, CDR2 FQNNGV. CDR3 length: 12 amino acids. Between the trimmed V and J ends, which lost 6 bases and 5 bases, there was a span of 10 bases. In DNA form, the CDR3 reads TGTGCCAGCAGTCTATCCCTGTATGGCTACACCTTC. It translates to CASSLSLYGYTF.

On this clone itself: A read error may produce the germline difference seen at one junction end. V usage is TRBV10-3 and J usage is TRBJ2-1; D might be TRBD2 (5 bases). The V gene's germline CDR1 is ENHRY and CDR2 SYGVKD. The CDR3 extends over 15 amino acids. The CDR3 sequence is CATQRLRFDYNEPFF. As DNA, the CDR3 is TGTGCCACCCAAAGATTAAGGTTTGACTACAATGAGCCGTTCTTC.

This rearrangement joins TRBV11-3 to TRBJ2-7; weak D call: TRBD2 (5 bases). Germline V CDR1 and CDR2: SGHNT, YENEEA. V lost 1 base, J lost 2 bases, and 21 bases lay in between. This CDR3 region has 18 residues. The CDR3 is CASSLVGSLSGRTYEQYF. In DNA, the CDR3 is TGTGCCAGCAGCTTAGTGGGCTCTCTGAGCGGTCGAACCTACGAGCAGTACTTC.